A single TCR beta chain is shown here with its context. Its cognate antigen is unknown. One end of the junction fails to match germline, which may point to a read error. Looked up from germline, CDR1 is DFQATT and CDR2 is SNEGSKA (reference sequence). This CDR3 has 17 amino acids. The sample is drawn from a study of T-cell reconstitution after alpha-beta-depleted transplantation in children. Overall study findings and caveats: After one year, T-cell counts and TCRbeta diversity mostly came from new T cells. TCRbeta diversity was high at day 60 in some patients (a result of surviving recipient T cells and thymic progenitors). Where alpha-beta T cells came from about two months after transplant was reportedly several hundred expanded graft clones.

The TCRbeta library was prepared with unique molecular identifiers. Each CDR3 protein gets one entry after TCRdb re-called the PCR reads with MiXCR. This table has roughly 100,000 distinct CDR3 sequences, around 6% appearing once. The specimen was PBMCs, mostly from graft donor cells, collected 60 days after TCRalphabeta/CD19-depleted stem cell transplant. The chain couples TRBV20-1 to TRBJ2-7; TRBD2 matches at 15 bases. The clonotype comes from a female patient aged 2-15 years who had a stem cell transplant for Fanconi anemia, so the T cells may come from the graft donor. In nucleotides, the CDR3 is TGCTGTGCTAGAAGGACTAGCGGGGGGGCGGTCCCTTCCGAGCAGTACTTC. Its translation: CCARRTSGGAVPSEQYF.